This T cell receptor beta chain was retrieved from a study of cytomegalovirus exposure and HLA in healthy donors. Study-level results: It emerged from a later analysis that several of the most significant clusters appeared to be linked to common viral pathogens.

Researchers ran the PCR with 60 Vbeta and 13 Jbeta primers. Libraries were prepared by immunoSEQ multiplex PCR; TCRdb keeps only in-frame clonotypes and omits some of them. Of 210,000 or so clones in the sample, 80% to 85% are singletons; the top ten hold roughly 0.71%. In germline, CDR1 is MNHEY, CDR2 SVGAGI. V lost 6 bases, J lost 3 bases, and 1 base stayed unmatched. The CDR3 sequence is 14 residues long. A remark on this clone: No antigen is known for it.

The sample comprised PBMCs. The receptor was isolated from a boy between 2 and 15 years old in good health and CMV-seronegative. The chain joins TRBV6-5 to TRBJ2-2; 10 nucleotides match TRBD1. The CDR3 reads CASRGTGDTGELFF. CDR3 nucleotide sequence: TGTGCCAGCAGGGGGACAGGGGACACCGGGGAGCTGTTTTTT.